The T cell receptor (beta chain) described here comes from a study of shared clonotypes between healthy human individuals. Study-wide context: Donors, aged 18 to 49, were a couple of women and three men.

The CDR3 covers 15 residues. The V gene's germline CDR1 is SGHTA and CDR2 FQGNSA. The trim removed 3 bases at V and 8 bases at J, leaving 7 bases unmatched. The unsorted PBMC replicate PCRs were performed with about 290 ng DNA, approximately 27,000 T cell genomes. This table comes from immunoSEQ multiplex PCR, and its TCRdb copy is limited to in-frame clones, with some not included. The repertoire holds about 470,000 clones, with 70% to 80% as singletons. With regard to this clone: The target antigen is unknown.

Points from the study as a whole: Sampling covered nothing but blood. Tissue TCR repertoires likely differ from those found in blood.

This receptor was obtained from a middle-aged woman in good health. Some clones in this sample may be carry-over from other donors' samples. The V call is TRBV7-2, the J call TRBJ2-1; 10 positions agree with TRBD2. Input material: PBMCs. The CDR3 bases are TGTGCCAGCAGCTTCCAAGCGGGAGGGCCGGATGAGCAGTTCTTC. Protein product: CASSFQAGGPDEQFF.